These 16 T cell receptor beta chains were sequenced from one sample in a study of vaccination effects on CD4 cells after COVID-19. For these receptors, no antigen is known. After less than 11 days in culture, the CD4+ T cells were isolated. Participants were given two doses of BNT162b2 or mRNA-1273 vaccine. Sequencing was performed with immunoSEQ multiplex PCR; in TCRdb, only in-frame clones are kept and a portion is missing. This table holds fewer than 60,000 clones, nearly 80% found once. The sequenced sample was CD4+ T cells from PBMCs cultured without peptide, obtained after COVID-19 vaccination. The receptors were sampled from a human donor who received a COVID-19 vaccine.

The chain recombines TRBV12-5 with TRBJ1-2; D might be TRBD1 (5 bases). This CDR3 is 13 amino acids long. The V gene's germline CDR1 is LGHNT and CDR2 FRNRAP. V lost 5 bases and J 8 bases, leaving 15 bases between the germline ends. The CDR3 here is CASGQLLTGGYTF. Written as DNA, the CDR3 is TGTGCTAGTGGTCAACTCCTAACAGGAGGCTACACCTTC.

The sample holds one count of this clone. This chain links TRBV2 with TRBJ2-7, with 13 bases lining up with TRBD2. CDR3 length: 16 amino acids. V trimming: 5 bases; J trimming: 3 bases; junction bases outside the gene matches: 7. Looked up from germline, CDR1 is SNHLY and CDR2 is FYNNEI. CDR3 region: CASSPGLAGAVYEQYF. CDR3 sequence (DNA): TGTGCCAGCAGTCCCGGACTAGCGGGAGCGGTCTACGAGCAGTACTTC.

The chain combines TRBV7-2 with TRBJ1-6, with 10 bases fitting TRBD1. V dropped 0 bases and J dropped 10; count of bases not matched to a gene: 9. This CDR3 contains 17 residues. CDR1 is SGHTA, CDR2 FQGNSA, per germline. The CDR3 region is CASSLAGQGILGSPLHF. The CDR3 DNA sequence: TGTGCCAGCAGCTTAGCGGGACAGGGGATATTAGGCTCACCCCTCCACTTT.

The chain combines TRBV5-4 with TRBJ1-6; D not certain. This CDR3 contains 14 residues. The V end was cut by 0 bases, the J end by 4 bases, with 5 bases between. Germline V gene data show CDR1 as SGHNT and CDR2 as YYREEE (reference sequence). The CDR3 DNA follows: TGTGCCAGCAGCTTGGACGGTTATAATTCACCCCTCCACTTT. It specifies CASSLDGYNSPLHF.

The chain uses TRBV9 and TRBJ2-7, with D maybe TRBD2 (6 bases). Germline values: CDR1 SGDLS, CDR2 YYNGEE. This CDR3 region has 14 residues. The germline V and J ends were trimmed by 0 bases and 2 bases, with 9 bases remaining between them. The CDR3 spells CASSVEQRAYEQYF. CDR3 DNA sequence: TGTGCCAGCAGCGTAGAGCAGCGGGCCTACGAGCAGTACTTC.

The genes are TRBV3-1 (or the pseudogene TRBV3-2) and TRBJ1-4; D possibly corresponds to TRBD1 (5 bases). The V gene's germline CDR1 is LGHDT and CDR2 YNNKEL (reference sequence). The CDR3 spans 16 residues. Trimming pared 3 bases from V and 7 bases from J, leaving 18 bases between. In DNA form, the CDR3 reads TGTGCCAGCAGCCATAATGCGGCAGGGCTAGGTGAAAAACTGTTTTTT. Protein: CASSHNAAGLGEKLFF.

The V call is TRBV30, the J call TRBJ1-1; 8 bases match TRBD1. The CDR3 length is 14 residues. Germline CDR1 reads GTSNPN; CDR2 reads SVGIG (reference sequence). The ends lost 2 bases at V and 4 bases at J; junction bases unmatched: 6. CDR3 amino acids: CAWSRTGGITEAFF. As DNA, the CDR3 is TGTGCCTGGAGTAGAACAGGGGGTATCACTGAAGCTTTCTTT.

The rearrangement joins TRBV6-5 to TRBJ1-1; 8 bases are a match to TRBD1. The CDR3 sequence is 14 residues long. V gave up 5 bases and J gave up 4 bases; unmatched junction bases: 6. CDR1 is MNHEY and CDR2 is SVGAGI in the germline V gene. The CDR3 DNA is TGTGCCAGCAGTCAGGGGGCTTTGGGCACTGAAGCTTTCTTT. Amino acids: CASSQGALGTEAFF.

The CDR3 nucleotides read TGCGCCAGCAGCCAAGATCAGGGTGGAAACACCATATATTTT. Translating gives CASSQDQGGNTIYF. The rearrangement joins TRBV4-1 to TRBJ1-3; a possible D gene is TRBD1 (5 bases). The ends were cut back, 0 bases at V and 3 bases at J, with 6 bases in the middle. This CDR3 contains 14 residues. Germline V gene sequence: CDR1 MGHRA, CDR2 YSYEKL.

This chain links TRBV29-1 with TRBJ2-5; 7 bases align to TRBD1. The CDR3 totals 13 residues. Trimming at V came to 7 bases and at J to 2 bases, leaving 7 bases not matched to a gene. The germline V gene encodes CDR1 SQVTM and CDR2 ANQGSEA. The DNA for the CDR3 is TGCAGCGCGGCACCGGGACAGCAAGAGACCCAGTACTTC. Translation gives CSAAPGQQETQYF.

This clone was found a few times. The chain recombines TRBV18 with TRBJ1-1, with a tentative D call TRBD1 (6 bases). Trimming took off 6 bases at V and 4 bases at J, with 15 bases between the two ends. Germline V gene data show CDR1 as KGHSH and CDR2 as LQKENI. The CDR3 is 14 amino acids. The CDR3 region is CASSPKGGFTEAFF. The CDR3 DNA sequence: TGTGCCAGCTCCCCGAAGGGGGGATTCACTGAAGCTTTCTTT.

The CDR3 nucleotides are TGTGCCAGTAACCAACGGGAGGAGGGGACTCGGCAGTACTTC. Its translation is CASNQREEGTRQYF. The chain uses TRBV19 and TRBJ2-7, with 7 bases aligning to TRBD2. Germline CDR1 LNHDA, CDR2 SQIVND (reference sequence). The CDR3 extends over 14 amino acids. V lost 7 bases, J lost 9 bases, and 15 bases stayed unmatched.

CDR3 nucleotides: TGTGCCAGCAGCTTTAGGGTTGGCTACGAGCAGTACTTC. Translating it yields CASSFRVGYEQYF. V and J are TRBV11-2 and TRBJ2-7; D call uncertain. Trimming removed 3 bases at V and 3 bases at J, with 9 bases between. This CDR3 is built from 13 residues. Germline values: CDR1 SGHAT, CDR2 FQNNGV.

The chain carries TRBV7-8 and TRBJ2-3, with D possibly TRBD2 on 6 matching bases. Trimming shortened V by 2 bases and J by 2 bases, and 14 bases separated the two germline ends. Germline V lookup: CDR1 SGHVS, CDR2 FQNEAQ. This CDR3 region has 16 residues. This chain's CDR3 is CASSLLSGVNTDTQYF. In DNA form, the CDR3 reads TGTGCCAGCAGCTTACTTAGCGGAGTTAACACAGATACGCAGTATTTT.

The chain carries TRBV6-5 and TRBJ2-7; TRBD1 is a possible D gene (7 bases). Germline CDR1 is MNHEY and CDR2 is SVGAGI. Deletions cut 6 bases from V and 0 bases from J, with 15 bases between. This CDR3 is built from 15 residues. The CDR3 spells CASRPGGSNSYEQYF. The CDR3 nucleotides read TGTGCCAGCAGGCCAGGGGGGTCGAACTCCTACGAGCAGTACTTC.

The rearrangement uses TRBV6-5 and TRBJ2-2; 7 bases line up with TRBD2. In germline, CDR1 is MNHEY, CDR2 SVGAGI. The V segment lost 10 bases and the J segment 3 bases; nucleotides outside the gene matches: 11. CDR3 size: 15 residues. The CDR3 DNA sequence: TGTGCCACTCGATCCGGCGCGGGAGACACCGGGGAGCTGTTTTTT. Translating it yields CATRSGAGDTGELFF.